This TCR beta chain was recorded in a study of cytomegalovirus exposure and HLA in healthy donors. In the study overall: Genotyping of 398 donors showed that around 86% belonged to the Caucasian-associated ancestry cluster.

This CDR3 region has 14 residues. Germline lookup yields CDR1 MNHEY and CDR2 SMNVEV (reference sequence). The germline V and J ends were trimmed by 1 base and 4 bases, with 8 bases remaining between them. In the PCR, 60 Vbeta and 13 Jbeta primers were used. TCRdb's copy holds only in-frame clones and misses some; the assay was immunoSEQ multiplex PCR. The data contain 100,000 to 150,000 clones, over 60% of them singletons. This sequence originates from a human donor in good health. Material: PBMCs. The rearrangement joins TRBV27 to TRBJ2-1; D is possibly TRBD1 (6 bases). CDR3 DNA: TGTGCCAGCAGTTTATGGACAGCTTACAATGAGCAGTTCTTC. It encodes CASSLWTAYNEQFF.